The 24 T cell receptor beta chains below were found in one sample sequenced in a study of CD4+ T cells in melanoma. The assay was immunoSEQ multiplex PCR, and TCRdb's table has in-frame clones only and misses some. The data contain roughly 150,000 clones, nearly 95% of them singletons. The receptors shown here come from a human donor with melanoma.

The chain has TRBV18 and TRBJ1-3; D unclear. Between the trimmed V and J ends, which lost 1 base and 0 bases, there was a span of 4 bases. The CDR3 has 14 amino acids. Per germline, CDR1 KGHSH and CDR2 LQKENI. The CDR3 sequence is CASSPQSSGNTIYF. The CDR3 DNA follows: TGTGCCAGCTCACCACAGAGCTCTGGAAACACCATATATTTT.

The V and J genes are TRBV6-5 and TRBJ1-2, with 7 nucleotides matching TRBD1. Germline loops: CDR1 MNHEY, CDR2 SVGAGI. The CDR3 has 14 residues. Trimming cost V 3 bases and J 8 bases; bases outside gene matches: 9. The CDR3 DNA reads TGTGCCAGCAGTTATGACCAGGGGGTGAGGGGCTACACCTTC. Protein product: CASSYDQGVRGYTF.

The J gene is TRBJ2-3, the V gene TRBV5-1; TRBD2 matches at 8 bases. This CDR3 is built from 15 residues. Germline V gene lookup returns CDR1 SGHRS and CDR2 YFSETQ. Trimming at V came to 5 bases and at J to 0 bases, leaving 5 bases not matched to a gene. This chain's CDR3 is CASSVAGRSTDTQYF. The CDR3 bases are TGCGCCAGCAGTGTAGCGGGGAGAAGCACAGATACGCAGTATTTT.

The chain carries TRBV5-1 and TRBJ2-5; 7 bases align to TRBD2. Germline trimming cut 2 bases from V and 3 bases from J; bases unmatched to any gene: 7. Germline lookup yields CDR1 SGHRS and CDR2 YFSETQ. The CDR3 consists of 15 residues. The CDR3 spells CASSLAGYREETQYF. For the CDR3, the DNA is TGCGCCAGCAGCTTAGCGGGGTACCGGGAAGAGACCCAGTACTTC.

The chain couples TRBV2 to TRBJ2-3; TRBD2 might be the D (6 bases). CDR3 length equals 14 residues. Germline loops: CDR1 SNHLY, CDR2 FYNNEI. Trimming stripped 8 bases from V and 3 bases from J, with 15 bases between. The CDR3 is CASRWGVNTDTQYF. The CDR3 DNA reads TGTGCCAGCCGATGGGGGGTTAATACAGATACGCAGTATTTT.

The chain combines TRBV5-4 with TRBJ1-1; possibly TRBD1 for D (5 bases). The germline V and J ends were trimmed by 0 bases and 1 base, with 7 bases remaining between them. CDR1 is SGHNT, CDR2 YYREEE, per germline (reference sequence). This CDR3 is 14 amino acids long. CDR3 loop: CASSLAGTNTEAFF. For the CDR3, the DNA is TGTGCCAGCAGCTTGGCCGGGACGAACACTGAAGCTTTCTTT.

The V call is TRBV5-1, the J call TRBJ1-2; D is unresolved. Looked up from germline, CDR1 is SGHRS and CDR2 is YFSETQ. V was pared by 0 bases and J by 4 bases, with 10 bases between. The CDR3 runs to 14 residues. The CDR3 spells CASSLAYGSYGYTF. In nucleotides, the CDR3 is TGCGCCAGCAGCTTGGCCTACGGGAGCTATGGCTACACCTTC.

This clone has just one count. This chain connects TRBV19 to TRBJ2-5; D is perhaps TRBD1 (6 bases). V lost 1 base and J 0 bases, leaving 9 bases between the germline ends. CDR1 and CDR2 from the germline V gene are LNHDA and SQIVND (reference sequence). The CDR3 has 15 residues. CDR3 in amino acids: CASSIAGTYQETQYF. The CDR3, as DNA: TGTGCCAGTAGTATAGCCGGGACATACCAAGAGACCCAGTACTTC.

This clone was observed a single time. This chain uses TRBV6-4 with TRBJ2-5; no reliable D call. The V and J ends lost 2 bases and 1 base respectively, with 11 bases between them. There are 15 residues in the CDR3. Germline assignment: CDR1 MRHNA and CDR2 SNTAGT. The CDR3 region is CASSDTLTPQETQYF. The CDR3 DNA follows: TGTGCCAGCAGTGACACACTTACCCCCCAAGAGACCCAGTACTTC.

CDR3 bases: TGTGCCAGCAGCCAAGTTACCAGCTCGTTTGGAAACACCATATATTTT. This codes for CASSQVTSSFGNTIYF. V and J are TRBV14 and TRBJ1-3; unclear D gene. Trimming took 1 base from V and 3 from J, leaving 13 bases between them. CDR3 size: 16 residues. Germline V lookup: CDR1 SGHDN, CDR2 FVKESK.

This clone was detected only once. This chain connects TRBV2 to TRBJ2-5; D is perhaps TRBD2 (5 bases). CDR1 is SNHLY and CDR2 is FYNNEI in the germline V gene. V lost 8 bases and J lost 3, with 16 bases in between. CDR3 length equals 14 residues. CDR3 region: CASQVGRTEETQYF. Here the CDR3 DNA reads TGTGCCAGCCAGGTGGGTCGGACTGAAGAGACCCAGTACTTC.

The chain links TRBV5-1 to TRBJ1-4; D call uncertain. Trimming shortened V by 3 bases and J by 0 bases, and 9 bases separated the two germline ends. This CDR3 is built from 15 residues. Germline loops: CDR1 SGHRS, CDR2 YFSETQ. CDR3 bases: TGCGCCAGCAGCTCTCTTGGAGCAACTAATGAAAAACTGTTTTTT. Translated, it gives CASSSLGATNEKLFF.

This clone has only one observation. This chain uses TRBV19 with TRBJ1-4; 7 bases are a match to TRBD1. V lost 4 bases and J lost 1; bases outside the gene matches: 6. Germline V gene lookup returns CDR1 LNHDA and CDR2 SQIVND (reference sequence). The CDR3 length is 16 residues. The CDR3 protein is CASSTGQLRTNEKLFF. In DNA, the CDR3 is TGTGCCAGTAGTACGGGACAGTTACGAACTAATGAAAAACTGTTTTTT.

The chain employs TRBV9 and TRBJ2-3, with D perhaps being TRBD1 or TRBD2 (5 bases each). CDR1 SGDLS and CDR2 YYNGEE come from the germline V gene. CDR3 size: 14 residues. Between the trimmed V and J ends, which lost 4 bases and 6 bases, there was a span of 15 bases. CDR3 nucleotide sequence: TGTGCCAGCAGCCCCGGGGCGGTTTCGGATACGCAGTATTTT. Its protein is CASSPGAVSDTQYF.

The J gene is TRBJ2-3, the V gene TRBV5-6; D possibly corresponds to TRBD2 (5 bases). The CDR3 extends over 14 amino acids. Germline V CDR1 and CDR2: SGHDT, YYEEEE. Trimming shortened V by 1 base and J by 1 base, and 7 bases separated the two germline ends. CDR3 loop: CASSLSAGTDTQYF. In DNA form, the CDR3 reads TGTGCCAGCAGCTTGTCAGCGGGCACAGATACGCAGTATTTT. Full variable domain (outside the CDR3, taken from reference TRBV5-6 and TRBJ2-3): DAGVTQSPTHLIKTRGQQVTLRCSPKSGHDTVSWYQQALGQGPQFIFQYYEEEERQRGNFPDRFSGHQFPNYSSELNVNALLLGDSALYLCASSLSAGTDTQYFGPGTRLTVL.

This clone was counted a few times. The gene calls are TRBV6-6 and TRBJ2-3, with 9 nucleotides matching TRBD2. The CDR3 is 15 amino acids. The germline gives CDR1 MNHNY, CDR2 SVGAGI (reference sequence). The V gene end was trimmed by 2 bases and the J gene end by 4 bases; junction bases not matched to a gene: 4. Here the CDR3 reads CASSYRGGASDTQYF. For the CDR3, the DNA is TGTGCCAGCAGTTACCGCGGGGGGGCTTCAGATACGCAGTATTTT.

The rearrangement links TRBV28 to TRBJ1-1; the D is unclear. The CDR3 runs 15 residues. Germline V gene sequence: CDR1 MDHEN, CDR2 SYDVKM. Trimming took off 5 bases at V and 6 bases at J, with 19 bases between the two ends. For the CDR3, the DNA is TGTGCCAGCAGTCCTCTCGCCGGTGGCGTATCTGAAGCTTTCTTT. This encodes CASSPLAGGVSEAFF.

The chain combines TRBV5-1 with TRBJ2-2; 13 bases line up with TRBD2. V trimming: 2 bases; J trimming: 1 base; junction bases outside the gene matches: 2. Germline loops: CDR1 SGHRS, CDR2 YFSETQ. There are 17 residues in the CDR3. The CDR3 coding sequence is TGCGCCAGCAGCTTCGGGACTAGCGGGGTGAACACCGGGGAGCTGTTTTTT. Translated: CASSFGTSGVNTGELFF.

The rearrangement links TRBV18 to TRBJ1-1; 9 bases map to TRBD1. The CDR3 contains 13 residues. CDR1 and CDR2 from the germline V gene are KGHSH and LQKENI. V shed 5 bases, J shed 8 bases, and the junction held 6 bases outside the gene matches. The CDR3 region has the DNA TGTGCCAGCTCAAACTCCGGGACAGGGGAAGCTTTCTTT. Its protein is CASSNSGTGEAFF.

This sequence joins TRBV4-1 and TRBJ1-1; D remains ambiguous. The CDR3 covers 15 residues. V lost 4 bases, J lost 10 bases, and 22 bases lay in between. The germline V gene encodes CDR1 MGHRA and CDR2 YSYEKL. This chain's CDR3 is CASSPPVIDPERAFF. CDR3 sequence (DNA): TGCGCCAGCAGCCCCCCCGTAATAGACCCCGAGAGAGCTTTCTTT.

The chain is built from TRBV5-8 and TRBJ2-5; D is unresolved. The length of the CDR3 is 14 residues. The germline V and J ends were trimmed by 2 bases and 4 bases, with 12 bases remaining between them. Germline CDR1 is SGHTS and CDR2 is YDEGEE. The CDR3 sequence: CASSFLGSAETQYF. CDR3 DNA sequence: TGTGCCAGCAGCTTTCTCGGGTCGGCAGAGACCCAGTACTTC.

The sample holds one count of this clone. The chain employs TRBV6-5 and TRBJ1-1; 8 nucleotides match TRBD1. The CDR3 is 14 amino acids. Trimming removed 7 bases from V and 5 bases from J; junction bases left unmatched: 9. CDR1 and CDR2 from the germline V gene are MNHEY and SVGAGI. CDR3 sequence (DNA): TGTGCCAGCAATGATCAGGGGGCGCGGACTGAAGCTTTCTTT. Its protein is CASNDQGARTEAFF.

The rearrangement links TRBV5-6 to TRBJ1-5; D remains ambiguous. V was pared by 4 bases and J by 0 bases, with 17 bases between. Germline V gene data show CDR1 as SGHDT and CDR2 as YYEEEE. The CDR3 runs 17 residues. CDR3 sequence (DNA): TGTGCCAGCAGCCTCGCAGCGGGCGGCCTTAGCAATCAGCCCCAGCATTTT. Protein sequence: CASSLAAGGLSNQPQHF.

The chain's CDR3 is CASTPVFYGYTF. CDR3 sequence (DNA): TGTGCCAGCACCCCCGTCTTCTATGGCTACACCTTC. The chain has TRBV2 and TRBJ1-2; D unresolved. Germline assignment: CDR1 SNHLY and CDR2 FYNNEI. The V end was cut by 7 bases, the J end by 4 bases, with 10 bases between. The CDR3 runs to 12 residues.